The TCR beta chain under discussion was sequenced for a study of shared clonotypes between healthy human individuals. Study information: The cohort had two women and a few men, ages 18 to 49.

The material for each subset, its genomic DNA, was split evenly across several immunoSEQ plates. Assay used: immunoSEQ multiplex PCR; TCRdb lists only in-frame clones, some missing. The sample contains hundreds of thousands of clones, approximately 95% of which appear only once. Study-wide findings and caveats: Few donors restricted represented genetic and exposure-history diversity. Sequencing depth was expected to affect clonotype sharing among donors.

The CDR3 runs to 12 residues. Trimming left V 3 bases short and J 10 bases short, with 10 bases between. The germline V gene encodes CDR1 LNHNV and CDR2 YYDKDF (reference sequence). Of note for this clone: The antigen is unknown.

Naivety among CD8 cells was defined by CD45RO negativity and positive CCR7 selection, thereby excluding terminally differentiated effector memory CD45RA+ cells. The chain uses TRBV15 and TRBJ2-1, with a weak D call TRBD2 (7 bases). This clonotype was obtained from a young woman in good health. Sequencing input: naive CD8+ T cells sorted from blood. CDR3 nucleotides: TGTGCCACCAGCAGCGGGGGGCGGGAGCAGTTCTTC. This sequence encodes CATSSGGREQFF. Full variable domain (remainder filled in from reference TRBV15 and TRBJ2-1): DAMVIQNPRYQVTQFGKPVTLSCSQTLNHNVMYWYQQKSSQAPKLLFHYYDKDFNNEADTPDNFQSRRPNTSFCFLDIRSPGLGDTAMYLCATSSGGREQFFGPGTRLTVL.